The clone carrying this T cell receptor beta chain was seen more than once but under ten times. Its matching antigen is unknown. Arm-PCR of CDR3 regions with iRepertoire HTBI primers generated TCR beta libraries. In the original processing: Sample data revealed under 75 TRBV and over 12 TRBJ segments. TCRdb reprocessed the multiplex PCR reads with MiXCR, giving one entry per CDR3 protein. In this record, the V and J calls reflect TCRdb's handling and not the investigators' own analysis. This repertoire shows 400,000 to 500,000 distinct CDR3 sequences, roughly 22% found once; its top ten account for 13%. Stated time point: persistent/refractory GD, antithyroid drugs over 5 years with positive TRAb. Construction of the TCR library relied on RNA isolated from PBMCs. Graves' disease diagnosis used American Thyroid Association guidelines. This sample is drawn from a study of regulatory T cells in long-lasting Graves disease. Whole-study context: Persistence in Graves' disease denoted antithyroid drug use beyond 5 years alongside positive TSH receptor antibodies.

Study-level findings and limits: With a small sample size, accuracy may have been reduced.

The sample was peripheral blood mononuclear cells (PBMCs), taken when the disease was refractory, from a patient treated with antithyroid drugs. This TCR derives from a female donor with Graves disease.

Here the CDR3 reads CSVELTRHRTGTYSYEQYF. In DNA form, the CDR3 reads TGCAGCGTCGAACTAACCCGACACCGAACAGGGACCTACTCCTACGAGCAGTACTTC. The V gene is TRBV29-1, the J gene TRBJ2-7, with a possible D match to TRBD1 (6 bases). The CDR3 is 19 amino acids. V dropped 6 bases and J dropped 0 bases, with 30 bases sitting between them. Germline lookup yields CDR1 SQVTM and CDR2 ANQGSEA.